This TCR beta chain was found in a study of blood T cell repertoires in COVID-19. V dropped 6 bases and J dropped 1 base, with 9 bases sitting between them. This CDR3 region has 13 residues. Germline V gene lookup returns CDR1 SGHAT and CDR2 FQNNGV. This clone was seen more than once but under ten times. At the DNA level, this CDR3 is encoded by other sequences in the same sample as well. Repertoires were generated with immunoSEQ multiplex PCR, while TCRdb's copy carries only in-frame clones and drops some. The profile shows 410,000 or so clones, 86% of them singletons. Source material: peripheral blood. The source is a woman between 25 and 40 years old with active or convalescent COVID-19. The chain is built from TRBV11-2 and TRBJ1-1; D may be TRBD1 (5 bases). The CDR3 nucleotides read TGTGCCAGCAGTGCTGACAGGAACACTGAAGCTTTCTTT. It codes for CASSADRNTEAFF.